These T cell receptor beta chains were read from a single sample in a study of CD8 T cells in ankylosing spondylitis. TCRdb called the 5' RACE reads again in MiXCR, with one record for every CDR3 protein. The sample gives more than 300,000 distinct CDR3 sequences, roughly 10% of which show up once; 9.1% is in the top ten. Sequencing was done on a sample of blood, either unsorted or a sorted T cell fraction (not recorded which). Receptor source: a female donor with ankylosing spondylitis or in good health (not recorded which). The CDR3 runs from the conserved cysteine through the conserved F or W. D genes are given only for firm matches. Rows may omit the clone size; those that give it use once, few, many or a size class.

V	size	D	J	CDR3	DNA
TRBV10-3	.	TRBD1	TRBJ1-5	CAIVRQGPNQPQHF	TGTGCCATCGTTAGACAGGGACCTAATCAGCCCCAGCATTTT
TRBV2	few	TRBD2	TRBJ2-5	CASSHPYGTSGSLETQYF	TGTGCCAGCAGTCACCCATATGGGACTAGCGGGAGCCTGGAGACCCAGTACTTC
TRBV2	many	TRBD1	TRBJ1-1	CASRTGQANTEAFF	TGTGCCAGCAGGACGGGACAGGCGAACACTGAAGCTTTCTTT
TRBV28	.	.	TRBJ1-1	CASSLFGRMNTEAFF	TGTGCCAGCAGTTTATTCGGACGGATGAACACTGAAGCTTTCTTT
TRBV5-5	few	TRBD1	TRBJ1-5	CASSSIHFRGNSNQPQHF	TGTGCCAGCAGCTCAATACATTTCAGGGGGAATAGCAATCAGCCCCAGCATTTT
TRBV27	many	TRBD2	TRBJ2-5	CASSRTSGVKTQYF	TGTGCCAGCAGCCGGACTAGCGGGGTTAAGACCCAGTACTTC
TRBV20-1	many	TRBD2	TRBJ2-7	CSARARAGGYEQYF	TGCAGTGCTAGAGCTCGAGCGGGAGGCTACGAGCAGTACTTC
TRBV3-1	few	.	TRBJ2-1	CASSQDHGNPPEQFF	TGTGCCAGCAGCCAAGATCATGGGAACCCTCCTGAGCAGTTCTTC
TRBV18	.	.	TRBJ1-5	CASSRSGLGQPQHF	TGTGCCAGCTCACGGTCCGGGCTGGGACAGCCCCAGCATTTT
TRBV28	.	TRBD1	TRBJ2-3	CASRPQGLDTQYF	TGTGCCAGCAGACCACAGGGGCTAGATACGCAGTATTTT
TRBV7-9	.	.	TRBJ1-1	CASSQRGIAEAFF	TGTGCCAGCAGCCAAAGGGGGATCGCTGAAGCTTTCTTT
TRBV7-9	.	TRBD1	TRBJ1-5	CASTYGTGGSRNQPQHF	TGTGCCAGCACGTATGGGACAGGGGGCTCGAGGAATCAGCCCCAGCATTTT
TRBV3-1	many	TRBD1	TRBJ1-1	CASSGQGKAFF	TGTGCCAGCAGCGGACAGGGGAAAGCTTTCTTT
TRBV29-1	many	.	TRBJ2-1	CSVEKGWDEQFF	TGCAGCGTTGAAAAGGGTTGGGACGAGCAGTTCTTC
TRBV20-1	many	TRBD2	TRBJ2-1	CSARVAGGQYSYNEQFF	TGCAGTGCTAGAGTAGCGGGAGGACAATATTCCTACAATGAGCAGTTCTTC
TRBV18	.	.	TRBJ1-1	CASCASTNTEAFF	TGTGCCAGTTGCGCTTCGACGAACACTGAAGCTTTCTTT
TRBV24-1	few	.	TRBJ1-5	CATSETTNNQPQHF	TGTGCCACCAGTGAAACAACTAACAATCAGCCCCAGCATTTT
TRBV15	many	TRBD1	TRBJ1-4	CATSRAGQGNEKLFF	TGTGCCACCAGCAGAGCCGGACAGGGAAATGAAAAACTGTTTTTT
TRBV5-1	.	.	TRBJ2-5	CASSLEGAQYF	TGCGCCAGCAGCTTGGAGGGGGCCCAGTACTTC
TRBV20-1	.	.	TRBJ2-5	CSASNFRTPRGLTQYF	TGCAGTGCTAGTAACTTCCGAACTCCCCGGGGGTTAACCCAGTACTTC
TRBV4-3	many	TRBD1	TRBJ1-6	CASSPQGASRGQNSPLHF	TGCGCCAGCAGCCCCCAGGGGGCATCAAGGGGGCAAAATTCACCCCTCCACTTT
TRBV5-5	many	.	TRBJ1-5	CASSLLRNQPQHF	TGTGCCAGCAGCTTACTCCGCAATCAGCCCCAGCATTTT
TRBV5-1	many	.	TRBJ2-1	CASSLVLRQASQYNEQFF	TGCGCCAGCAGCTTGGTTTTACGGCAGGCCAGTCAGTACAATGAGCAGTTCTTC
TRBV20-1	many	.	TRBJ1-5	CSAPDAYANQPQHF	TGCAGTGCCCCGGACGCTTACGCCAATCAGCCCCAGCATTTT
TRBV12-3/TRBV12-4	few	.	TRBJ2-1	CASSLTNGNEQFF	TGTGCCAGCAGTTTGACAAATGGCAATGAGCAGTTCTTC